Below, 5 T cell receptor beta chains from the same sample are listed, as sequenced in a study of blood T cell repertoires in COVID-19. The data were produced by immunoSEQ multiplex PCR, yet TCRdb's version contains in-frame clones alone and is incomplete. Here the sample spans some 200,000 clones, roughly nine tenths being singletons. The sample taken for sequencing was peripheral blood. These receptors were obtained from a woman aged 18-30 years who had recovered from COVID-19.

The chain carries TRBV5-1 and TRBJ2-7; TRBD2 matches 10 bases. The ends lost 0 bases at V and 4 bases at J; junction bases unmatched: 1. Germline lookup yields CDR1 SGHRS and CDR2 YFSETQ. CDR3 length equals 14 residues. The CDR3 DNA reads TGCGCCAGCAGCTTGGTACTAGCGGGATACGAGCAGTACTTC. Protein: CASSLVLAGYEQYF.

V gene TRBV19 combines with J gene TRBJ2-2, with D perhaps TRBD2 (6 bases). Trimming removed 3 bases from V and 1 base from J, with 27 bases in between. Germline CDR1 and CDR2: LNHDA and SQIVND (reference sequence). CDR3 length equals 21 residues. The DNA of the CDR3 is TGTGCCAGTAGTATGCGGCGGCAACCTGGGGTCCTGGAGGGGAACACCGGGGAGCTGTTTTTT. Amino acids: CASSMRRQPGVLEGNTGELFF.

This rearrangement joins TRBV6-2 or TRBV6-3 to TRBJ1-3; D remains ambiguous. Germline V gene lookup returns CDR1 MNHEY and CDR2 SVGEGT. The CDR3 is 17 amino acids. V was shortened by 0 bases and J by 0 bases, with 12 bases between the two germline ends. CDR3 nucleotide sequence: TGTGCCAGCAGTTACTCGTTGGCGACGGGCTCTGGAAACACCATATATTTT. Residues: CASSYSLATGSGNTIYF.

The rearrangement uses TRBV27 and TRBJ1-2; 8 bases match TRBD1. There are 15 residues in the CDR3. Germline trimming cut 0 bases from V and 7 bases from J; bases unmatched to any gene: 7. Germline values: CDR1 MNHEY, CDR2 SMNVEV (reference sequence). CDR3 sequence (DNA): TGTGCCAGCAGTTTATCGGGACAGGTGGCCTCTGGCTACACCTTC. Its protein is CASSLSGQVASGYTF.

The rearrangement uses TRBV6-5 and TRBJ2-7, with D possibly matching TRBD1 (5 bases). Trimming took off 9 bases at V and 2 bases at J, with 17 bases between the two ends. This CDR3 is built from 14 residues. From germline, CDR1 is MNHEY and CDR2 SVGAGI. The CDR3, as DNA: TGTGCCAGTAGTACTACAGGCGAGACCTACGAGCAGTACTTC. Translation: CASSTTGETYEQYF.